What follows are 8 T cell receptor beta chains derived from one specimen sequenced in a study of regulatory T cells in long-lasting Graves disease. CDR3-region Arm-PCR and iRepertoire HTBI primers produced the TCR beta libraries. TCRdb re-called the multiplex PCR reads with MiXCR, one entry per CDR3 protein. The sample gives about 540,000 distinct CDR3 sequences, roughly 13% of which show up once; 10% is in the top ten. Time point given: newly diagnosed GD, antithyroid drugs for less than 3 months. Extracted RNA from PBMCs served as the source of the TCR library. These data also formed part of another study, on T cells in Graves' hyperthyroidism and ophthalmopathy.

The material sequenced was peripheral blood mononuclear cells (PBMCs), taken at new diagnosis, from a patient treated with antithyroid drugs. The receptors come from a man aged 30-40 years with Graves disease.

V gene TRBV30 combines with J gene TRBJ2-1, with 12 bases aligning to TRBD2. V shed 6 bases and J 13 bases; nucleotides not matched to a gene: 16. This CDR3 is built from 15 residues. CDR1 and CDR2 from the germline V gene are GTSNPN and SVGIG (reference sequence). CDR3 DNA sequence: TGTGCCTGCACTAGCGGGAGGAAGGCCTTCGACCCACAGTTCTTC. Encoded protein: CACTSGRKAFDPQFF.

This clonotype has at least ten counts. The rearrangement joins TRBV6-1 to TRBJ1-2; 7 bases are shared with TRBD1. The V and J ends lost 3 bases and 4 bases, in that order; junction bases with no gene match: 17. The CDR3 has 18 amino acids. Germline V gene sequence: CDR1 MNHNS, CDR2 SASEGT. In nucleotides, the CDR3 is TGTGCCAGCAGTGATCCCTCCTTGGGGGACAGCCCAATCTATGGCTACACCTTC. Its translation: CASSDPSLGDSPIYGYTF.

This clonotype occurred a few times. The gene calls are TRBV6-2 or TRBV6-3 and TRBJ1-2, with TRBD1 as a possible D gene (5 bases). V shed 4 bases and J shed 6 bases, with 15 bases lying between them. There are 14 residues in the CDR3. CDR1 is MNHEY and CDR2 is SVGEGT in the germline V gene. DNA of the CDR3: TGTGCCAGCAGTTCCCCGACAGCTGCTAATGGCTACACCTTC. Protein sequence: CASSSPTAANGYTF.

This clonotype was observed a single time. This sequence is one base from a far larger clone and is likely a read error. The CDR3 ends on some other residue instead of the conserved phenylalanine or tryptophan, so this is likely a read error. The rearrangement uses TRBV12-3 or TRBV12-4 and TRBJ1-1; D remains unclear. Trimming removed 6 bases at V and 3 bases at J, with 8 bases between. This CDR3 is built from 12 residues. This CDR3 is CASSGWDTEAFS. In DNA form, the CDR3 reads TGTGCCAGCAGCGGGTGGGACACTGAAGCTTTCTCT.

This clonotype showed up just a few times. This chain links TRBV30 with TRBJ1-4, with D maybe TRBD1 (6 bases). This CDR3 has 14 residues. The V gene's germline CDR1 is GTSNPN and CDR2 SVGIG (reference sequence). Deletions cut 4 bases from V and 5 bases from J, with 14 bases between. The CDR3: CAWNIQGGNEKLFF. CDR3 nucleotide sequence: TGTGCCTGGAATATACAGGGAGGGAATGAAAAACTGTTTTTT.

The chain couples TRBV2 to TRBJ1-4; TRBD1 might be the D (5 bases). V shed 6 bases and J shed 5 bases, with 13 bases lying between them. The length of the CDR3 is 14 residues. The germline CDR1 and CDR2 sequences are SNHLY and FYNNEI. The CDR3 coding sequence is TGTGCCAGCAGCCTGAGGGGTCCAAATGAAAAACTGTTTTTT. Protein sequence: CASSLRGPNEKLFF.

At least ten counts were recorded for this clonotype. The J gene is TRBJ1-1, the V gene TRBV6-1; 7 bases match TRBD1. Per the germline V gene, CDR1 is MNHNS and CDR2 is SASEGT. Unmatched junction bases numbered 19, after V lost 7 bases and J lost 8 bases. CDR3 length: 16 amino acids. The CDR3 here is CASTFGTVFRFGEAFF. CDR3 sequence (DNA): TGTGCCAGCACTTTTGGGACAGTATTTCGGTTCGGAGAAGCTTTCTTT.

There are many counts of this clonotype. The V gene is TRBV29-1, the J gene TRBJ2-1; 9 nucleotides align to TRBD1. With V trimmed by 6 bases and J by 7 bases, 13 bases remained unmatched. This CDR3 spans 15 amino acids. Looked up from germline, CDR1 is SQVTM and CDR2 is ANQGSEA. The CDR3 region has the DNA TGCAGCGTACCAGAACAGGGGGCGCGTCGGAATGAGCAGTTCTTC. Protein: CSVPEQGARRNEQFF.